The 12 T cell receptor beta chains in this list originate from one sample, sequenced in a study of T cells after yellow fever vaccination. TCRdb called the 5' RACE reads again in MiXCR, with one record for every CDR3 protein. The data hold some 300,000 distinct CDR3 sequences, with over 8.5% observed a single time. The specimen was CD4+ T cells sorted from PBMCs, collected 45 days after the yellow fever booster vaccination. These receptors came from a man aged 18 to 35 who received the YFV17D yellow fever vaccine.

The rearrangement links TRBV7-2 to TRBJ1-2; no reliable D call. This CDR3 contains 13 residues. V was clipped by 0 bases and J by 4 bases, with 6 bases between them. CDR1 is SGHTA, CDR2 FQGNSA, per germline. The CDR3 reads CASSLAGIYGYTF. The CDR3 nucleotides are TGTGCCAGCAGCTTAGCTGGGATCTATGGCTACACCTTC. Together with reference TRBV7-2 and TRBJ1-2, the CDR3 gives the full variable domain: GAGVSQSPSNKVTEKGKDVELRCDPISGHTALYWYRQSLGQGLEFLIYFQGNSAPDKSGLPSDRFSAERTGGSVSTLTIQRTQQEDSAVYLCASSLAGIYGYTFGSGTRLTVV.

This clonotype was seen many times. This sequence joins TRBV12-3 or TRBV12-4 and TRBJ2-5; D is unresolved. The germline V and J ends were trimmed by 3 bases and 3 bases, with 5 bases remaining between them. There are 12 residues in the CDR3. The CDR3 loop reads CASSFEEETQYF. The CDR3 bases are TGTGCCAGCAGTTTTGAAGAAGAGACCCAGTACTTC.

The rearrangement links TRBV12-3 or TRBV12-4 to TRBJ2-5; 7 nucleotides agree with TRBD2. The CDR3 is 13 residues long. V shed 6 bases and J 3 bases; nucleotides not matched to a gene: 4. The CDR3 region is CASSNLAEETQYF. Here the CDR3 DNA reads TGTGCCAGCAGCAATCTAGCGGAAGAGACCCAGTACTTC.

This clonotype has at least ten counts. V and J are TRBV6-2 or TRBV6-3 and TRBJ2-3; D unclear. There are 12 residues in the CDR3. Trimming shortened V by 6 bases and J by 4 bases, and 8 bases separated the two germline ends. Germline lookup yields CDR1 MNHEY and CDR2 SVGEGT. The CDR3 DNA reads as TGTGCCAGCAGCAAAGAAGCAGATACGCAGTATTTT. It encodes CASSKEADTQYF.

Many counts were recorded for this clonotype. The V gene is TRBV24-1, the J gene TRBJ2-3; a weak D match, TRBD1 (5 bases). The V gene's germline CDR1 is KGHDR and CDR2 SFDVKD. V was pared by 3 bases and J by 6 bases, with 15 bases between. CDR3 length: 15 residues. The DNA of the CDR3 is TGTGCCACCAGTGATAAGCAGGGCGACGAGGATACGCAGTATTTT. Residues: CATSDKQGDEDTQYF.

This clonotype was seen a few times. The V and J genes are TRBV12-3 or TRBV12-4 and TRBJ2-1; D remains unclear. V lost 4 bases to trimming and J lost 4 bases, with 11 bases between them. CDR3 length equals 14 residues. The CDR3 DNA follows: TGTGCCAGCAGTTCGACGACCGCGTACAATGAGCAGTTCTTC. Translation: CASSSTTAYNEQFF.

In this sample, this clonotype turned up many times. The V and J genes are TRBV5-4 and TRBJ1-5; perhaps TRBD1 as D (5 bases). The V and J ends lost 2 bases and 7 bases respectively, with 10 bases between them. The CDR3 has 13 residues. Germline V gives CDR1 SGHNT, CDR2 YYREEE (reference sequence). The CDR3 DNA follows: TGTGCCAGCAGCTTCGGACAAGACCAGCCCCAGCATTTT. Translated, it gives CASSFGQDQPQHF.

The rearrangement uses TRBV5-1 and TRBJ2-2, with D perhaps matching TRBD2 (5 bases). The CDR3 covers 14 residues. Germline-derived CDR1 and CDR2 are SGHRS and YFSETQ. V was shortened by 0 bases and J by 4 bases, with 7 bases between the two germline ends. The chain's CDR3 is CASSLAGSTGELFF. The DNA for the CDR3 is TGCGCCAGCAGCTTGGCTGGGAGCACCGGGGAGCTGTTTTTT.

There are a few counts of this clonotype. V usage is TRBV6-1 and J usage is TRBJ2-7; unclear D gene. The germline V gene encodes CDR1 MNHNS and CDR2 SASEGT. V dropped 8 bases and J dropped 4 bases, with 0 bases sitting between them. CDR3 length: 8 amino acids. The CDR3 sequence is CASYEQYF. CDR3 coding DNA: TGTGCCAGCTACGAGCAGTACTTC.

There are a few counts of this clonotype. V gene TRBV29-1 combines with J gene TRBJ2-2; 9 bases line up with TRBD1. The V and J ends lost 3 bases and 9 bases, in that order; junction bases with no gene match: 2. This CDR3 is 12 amino acids long. Per germline, CDR1 SQVTM and CDR2 ANQGSEA. The CDR3 protein is CSVEGQGRELFF. In DNA, the CDR3 is TGCAGCGTTGAGGGACAGGGCAGGGAGCTGTTTTTT.

The sample holds a few counts of this clonotype. The chain combines TRBV6-1 with TRBJ1-5, with no clear D. Trimming cost V 6 bases and J 5 bases, with 8 bases left between them. The V gene's germline CDR1 is MNHNS and CDR2 SASEGT. The CDR3 has 12 residues. The CDR3 region is CASSPDHQPQHF. CDR3 in DNA: TGTGCCAGCAGCCCAGACCATCAGCCCCAGCATTTT.

The V call is TRBV6-6, the J call TRBJ2-1, with 11 bases identical to TRBD2. Germline V gene sequence: CDR1 MNHNY, CDR2 SVGAGI (reference sequence). J gave up 1 base and V 6 bases, and 14 bases lay outside the gene matches. This CDR3 is 19 amino acids long. As DNA, the CDR3 is TGTGCCAGCAGGGATCCTTGGGTAGCGGGGGGGTCTTCCTACAATGAGCAGTTCTTC. As protein: CASRDPWVAGGSSYNEQFF.